This T cell receptor (beta chain) is from a study of blood T cell repertoires in COVID-19 (dated by TCRdb to 2020 to 2022). Regarding the research as a whole: Samples from collaborators originated in the United States, Italy and Spain and spanned both the acute and convalescent phases of COVID-19. HLA class I and class II types, where available, came from metadata supplied by the sample provider rather than from assay-based typing. Subjects who had been exposed to COVID-19, were actively infected with it, or had recovered from it provided the deeply sampled blood TCRbeta repertoires that made up the dataset. Samples came from the ongoing ImmuneRACE study (first 160 participants) plus 1,254 subjects from 6 global collaborators. The prospective study material was composed of cDNA or gDNA derived from T cells, B-cell-depleted T cells, or PBMCs. A freely available public database, intended as a resource for researchers studying the immune response to SARS-CoV-2, is where the repertoires were released. Nearly every sample came with metadata listing a de-identified subject ID, COVID-19 status, age in years and sex.

Taken from cysteine to phenylalanine, the CDR3 has 14 residues. Just the 42-base CDR3 DNA is kept, in frame starting at base 1. The germline V gene sets CDR1 to KGHDR and CDR2 to SFDVKD. From V the trimming removes 7 bases and from J it removes 6 bases, while the gene matches leave 5 bases of the junction unaccounted for. Comments on this clone: Its recognized antigen is unknown. No qualities accompany the bases; no much larger clone lies one base away.

The collaborating institutions used their own protocols to collect whole blood in K2EDTA tubes. For TCRbeta analysis, collaborator samples were shipped as frozen whole blood, as isolated PBMCs, or as DNA extracted from either sample type. TCRbeta CDR3 regions were amplified from genomic DNA by means of the immunoSEQ Assay, a bias-controlled multiplex PCR. On the study's bioinformatics: Nucleated cell counts per sample were estimated from amplification of reference gene primers within the assay. To quantify the absolute abundance of each unique TCRbeta CDR3 rearrangement, sequence reads were collapsed and filtered. For each sample, productive Simpson clonality was calculated as the square root of Simpson's diversity index over productive rearrangements. The table comes from immuneACCESS by way of TCRdb, which keeps in-frame sequences with V and J called. Part of the clones is missing from these tables; in studies checked, under half for an unresolved V gene and the rest for unknown reasons. Clone size and V and J calls were adopted from that table, with D and trimming inferred from the DNA. The sample table contains 75,000 or so clones; only one count was recorded for 70% to 90% of them. The ten top clones hold over 25% of the sample.

The investigation overall reported the following: Clinical and demographic metadata were provided uncurated, with the amount varying by source and participant.

The chain is made from TRBV24-1 and TRBJ1-1; 12 nucleotides in the junction match TRBD1. Sequencing input: peripheral blood. The clonotype comes from a man between 50 and 59 years old with acute or convalescent COVID-19. The CDR3 sequence is CATSPGQGAAEAFF. The nucleotide sequence is TGTGCCACCAGCCCGGGACAGGGGGCGGCTGAAGCTTTCTTT.